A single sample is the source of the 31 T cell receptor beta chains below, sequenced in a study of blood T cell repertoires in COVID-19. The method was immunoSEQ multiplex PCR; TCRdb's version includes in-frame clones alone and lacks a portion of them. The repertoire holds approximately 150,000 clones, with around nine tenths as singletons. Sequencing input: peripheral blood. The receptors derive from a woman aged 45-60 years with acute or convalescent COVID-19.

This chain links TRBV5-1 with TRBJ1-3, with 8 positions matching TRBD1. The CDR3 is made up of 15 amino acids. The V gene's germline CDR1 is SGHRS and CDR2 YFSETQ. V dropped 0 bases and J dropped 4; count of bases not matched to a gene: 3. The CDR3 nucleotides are TGCGCCAGCAGCTTGGACACAGGGGGAGGAAACACCATATATTTT. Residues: CASSLDTGGGNTIYF.

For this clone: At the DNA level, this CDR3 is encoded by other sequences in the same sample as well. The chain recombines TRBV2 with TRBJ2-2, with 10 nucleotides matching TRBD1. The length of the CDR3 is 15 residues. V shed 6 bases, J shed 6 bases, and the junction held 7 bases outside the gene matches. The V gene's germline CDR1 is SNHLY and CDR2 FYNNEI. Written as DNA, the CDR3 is TGTGCCAGCAGGGACGACAGGGGGCAGGCCGGGGAGCTGTTTTTT. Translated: CASRDDRGQAGELFF.

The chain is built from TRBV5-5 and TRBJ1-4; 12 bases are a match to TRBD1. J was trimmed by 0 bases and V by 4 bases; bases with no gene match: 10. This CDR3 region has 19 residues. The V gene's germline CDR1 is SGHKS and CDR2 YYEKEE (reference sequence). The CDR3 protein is CASSPRGTGGRATNEKLFF. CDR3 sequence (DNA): TGTGCCAGCAGCCCCCGGGGGACAGGGGGCAGGGCAACTAATGAAAAACTGTTTTTT. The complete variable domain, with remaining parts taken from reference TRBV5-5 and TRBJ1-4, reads DAGVTQSPTHLIKTRGQQVTLRCSPISGHKSVSWYQQVLGQGPQFIFQYYEKEERGRGNFPDRFSARQFPNYSSELNVNALLLGDSALYLCASSPRGTGGRATNEKLFFGSGTQLSVL.

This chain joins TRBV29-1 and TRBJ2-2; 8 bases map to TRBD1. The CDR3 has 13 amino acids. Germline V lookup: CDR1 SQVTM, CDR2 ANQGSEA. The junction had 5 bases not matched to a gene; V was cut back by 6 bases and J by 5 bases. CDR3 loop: CSVDREETGELFF. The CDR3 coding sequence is TGCAGCGTGGACAGGGAGGAAACCGGGGAGCTGTTTTTT.

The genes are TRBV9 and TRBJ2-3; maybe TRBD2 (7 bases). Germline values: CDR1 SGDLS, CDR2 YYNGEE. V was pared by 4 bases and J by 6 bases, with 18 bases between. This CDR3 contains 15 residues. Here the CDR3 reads CASSLGGGAKDTQYF. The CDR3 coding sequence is TGTGCCAGCAGCCTCGGAGGGGGGGCAAAGGATACGCAGTATTTT.

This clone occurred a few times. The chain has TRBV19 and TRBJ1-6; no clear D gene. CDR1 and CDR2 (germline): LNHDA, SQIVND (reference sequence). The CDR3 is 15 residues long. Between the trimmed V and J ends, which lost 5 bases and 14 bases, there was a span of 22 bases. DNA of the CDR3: TGTGCCAGTAGTGCTCAATCAAAAGTTCCGGTCGCCCTCCACTTT. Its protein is CASSAQSKVPVALHF.

CDR3 in DNA: TGTGCCAGCAGTCTAGCGGGACTGAAAACCGGGGAGCTGTTTTTT. It codes for CASSLAGLKTGELFF. J is TRBJ2-2 and V is TRBV7-2; TRBD2 agrees at 9 bases. The CDR3 extends over 15 amino acids. V lost 6 bases and J lost 5; bases outside the gene matches: 7. The germline V gene encodes CDR1 SGHTA and CDR2 FQGNSA.

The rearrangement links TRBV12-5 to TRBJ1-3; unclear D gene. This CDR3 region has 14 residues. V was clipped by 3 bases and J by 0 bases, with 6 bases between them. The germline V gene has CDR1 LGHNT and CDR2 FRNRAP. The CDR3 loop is CASGFGSSGNTIYF. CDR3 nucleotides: TGTGCTAGTGGTTTCGGGAGCTCTGGAAACACCATATATTTT.

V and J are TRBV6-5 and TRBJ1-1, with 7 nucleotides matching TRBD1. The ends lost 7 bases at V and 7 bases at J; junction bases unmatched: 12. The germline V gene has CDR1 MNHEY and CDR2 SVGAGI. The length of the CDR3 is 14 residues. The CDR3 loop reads CASIDRDSSLEAFF. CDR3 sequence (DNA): TGTGCCAGCATAGACCGGGACAGTTCTCTTGAAGCTTTCTTT.

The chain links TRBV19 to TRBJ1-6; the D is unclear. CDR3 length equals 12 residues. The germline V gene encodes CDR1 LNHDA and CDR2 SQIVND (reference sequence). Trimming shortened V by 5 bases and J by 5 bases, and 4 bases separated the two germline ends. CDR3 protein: CASSLNNSPLHF. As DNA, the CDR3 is TGTGCCAGTAGTCTTAATAATTCACCCCTCCACTTT.

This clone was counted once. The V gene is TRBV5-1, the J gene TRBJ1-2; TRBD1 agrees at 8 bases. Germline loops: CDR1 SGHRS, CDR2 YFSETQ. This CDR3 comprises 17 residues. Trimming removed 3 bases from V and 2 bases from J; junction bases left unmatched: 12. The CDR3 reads CASSSGQGGSRNYGYTF. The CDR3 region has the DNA TGCGCCAGCAGCTCTGGACAGGGTGGTTCCAGAAACTATGGCTACACCTTC.

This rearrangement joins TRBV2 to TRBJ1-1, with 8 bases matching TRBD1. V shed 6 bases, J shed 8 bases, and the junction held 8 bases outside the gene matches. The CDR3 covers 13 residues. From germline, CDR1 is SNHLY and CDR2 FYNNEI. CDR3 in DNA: TGTGCCAGCAGGGATGACAGGGGAACCGAAGCTTTCTTT. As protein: CASRDDRGTEAFF.

CDR3: CAISESRGPNEKLFF. CDR3 sequence (DNA): TGTGCCATCAGTGAGTCGAGGGGGCCTAATGAAAAACTGTTTTTT. V and J are TRBV10-3 and TRBJ1-4; 7 nucleotides line up with TRBD1. V gave up 0 bases and J gave up 3 bases; unmatched junction bases: 1. The length of the CDR3 is 15 residues. Germline V gene sequence: CDR1 ENHRY, CDR2 SYGVKD.

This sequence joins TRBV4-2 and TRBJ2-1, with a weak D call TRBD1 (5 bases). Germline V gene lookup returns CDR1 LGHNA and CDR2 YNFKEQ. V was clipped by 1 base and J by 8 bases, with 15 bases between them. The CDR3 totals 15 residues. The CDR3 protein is CASSQAGPRVYEQFF. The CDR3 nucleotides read TGTGCCAGCAGCCAAGCGGGCCCCAGGGTGTATGAGCAGTTCTTC.

CDR3 sequence (DNA): TGTGCCAGCTCCGGGCCGGGGAGCTCCTATAATTCACCCCTCCACTTT. It specifies CASSGPGSSYNSPLHF. The chain uses TRBV11-2 and TRBJ1-6, with D hard to call. Germline-derived CDR1 and CDR2 are SGHAT and FQNNGV. Trimming cost V 8 bases and J 0 bases, with 14 bases left between them. The CDR3 sequence is 16 residues long.

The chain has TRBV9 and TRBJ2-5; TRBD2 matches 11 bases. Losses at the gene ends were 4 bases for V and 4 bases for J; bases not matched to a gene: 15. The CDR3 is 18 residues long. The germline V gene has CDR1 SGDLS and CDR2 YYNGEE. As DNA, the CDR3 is TGTGCCAGCAGCCCATTAGCGGGAGGGCCTTCGGGGGGAGAGACCCAGTACTTC. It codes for CASSPLAGGPSGGETQYF.

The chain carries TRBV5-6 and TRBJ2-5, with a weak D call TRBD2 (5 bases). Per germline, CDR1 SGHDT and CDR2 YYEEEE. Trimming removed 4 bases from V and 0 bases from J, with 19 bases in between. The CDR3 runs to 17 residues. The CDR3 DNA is TGTGCCAGCAGCCGCTTAGCGTTCGGAAGGTACCAAGAGACCCAGTACTTC. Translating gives CASSRLAFGRYQETQYF.

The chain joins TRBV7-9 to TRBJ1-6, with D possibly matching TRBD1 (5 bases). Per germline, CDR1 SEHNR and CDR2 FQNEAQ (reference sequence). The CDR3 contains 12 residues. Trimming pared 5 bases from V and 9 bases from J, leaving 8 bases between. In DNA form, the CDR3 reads TGTGCCAGCAGCACGGACACTTCACCCCTCCACTTT. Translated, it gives CASSTDTSPLHF.

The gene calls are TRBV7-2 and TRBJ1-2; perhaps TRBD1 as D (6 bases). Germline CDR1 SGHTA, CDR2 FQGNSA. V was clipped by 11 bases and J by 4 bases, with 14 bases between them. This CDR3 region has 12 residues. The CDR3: CAGGAGAYGYTF. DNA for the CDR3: TGTGCCGGGGGGGCGGGGGCCTATGGCTACACCTTC.

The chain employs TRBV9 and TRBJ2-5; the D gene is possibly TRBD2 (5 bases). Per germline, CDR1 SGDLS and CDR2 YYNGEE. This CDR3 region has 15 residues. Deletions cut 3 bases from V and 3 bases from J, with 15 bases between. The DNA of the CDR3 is TGTGCCAGCAGCGCCCCGAGAGGAGGAGAAGAGACCCAGTACTTC. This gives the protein CASSAPRGGEETQYF.

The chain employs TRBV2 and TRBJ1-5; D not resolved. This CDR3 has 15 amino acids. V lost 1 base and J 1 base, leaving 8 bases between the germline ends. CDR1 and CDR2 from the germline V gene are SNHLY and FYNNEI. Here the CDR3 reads CASSEGRPSNQPQHF. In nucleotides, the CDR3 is TGTGCCAGCAGTGAAGGCAGGCCCAGCAATCAGCCCCAGCATTTT.

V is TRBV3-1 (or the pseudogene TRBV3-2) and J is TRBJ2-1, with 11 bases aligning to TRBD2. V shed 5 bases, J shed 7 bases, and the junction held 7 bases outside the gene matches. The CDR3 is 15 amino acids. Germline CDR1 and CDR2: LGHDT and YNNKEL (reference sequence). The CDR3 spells CASSLAGGRINEQFF. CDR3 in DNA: TGTGCCAGCAGCTTAGCGGGGGGGCGGATTAATGAGCAGTTCTTC.

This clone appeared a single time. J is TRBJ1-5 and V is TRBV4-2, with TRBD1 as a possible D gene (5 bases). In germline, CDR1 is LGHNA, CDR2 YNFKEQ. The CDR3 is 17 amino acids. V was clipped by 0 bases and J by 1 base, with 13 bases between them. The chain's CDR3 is CASSQDPVRVSNQPQHF. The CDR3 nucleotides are TGTGCCAGCAGCCAAGATCCCGTCAGGGTAAGCAATCAGCCCCAGCATTTT.

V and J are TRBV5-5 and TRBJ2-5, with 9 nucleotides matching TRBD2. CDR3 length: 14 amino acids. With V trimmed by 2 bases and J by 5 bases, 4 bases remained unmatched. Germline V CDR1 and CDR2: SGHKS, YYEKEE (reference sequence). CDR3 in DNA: TGTGCCAGCAGCTTCACTAGCGGGCTGGAGACCCAGTACTTC. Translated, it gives CASSFTSGLETQYF.

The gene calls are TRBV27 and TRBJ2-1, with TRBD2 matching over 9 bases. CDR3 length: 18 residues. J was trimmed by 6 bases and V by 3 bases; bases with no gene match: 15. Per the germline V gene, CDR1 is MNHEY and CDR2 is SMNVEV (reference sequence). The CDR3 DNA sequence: TGTGCCAGCAGTTTCTTTGGCGGGAGGGACCCCACGGGCAATGAGCAGTTCTTC. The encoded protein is CASSFFGGRDPTGNEQFF.

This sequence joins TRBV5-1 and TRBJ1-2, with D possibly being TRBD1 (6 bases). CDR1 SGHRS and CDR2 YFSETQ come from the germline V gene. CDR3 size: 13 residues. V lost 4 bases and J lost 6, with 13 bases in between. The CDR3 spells CASSPGGPDGYTF. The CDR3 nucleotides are TGCGCCAGCAGCCCGGGGGGGCCCGATGGCTACACCTTC. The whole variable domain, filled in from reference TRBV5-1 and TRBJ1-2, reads KAGVTQTPRYLIKTRGQQVTLSCSPISGHRSVSWYQQTPGQGLQFLFEYFSETQRNKGNFPGRFSGRQFSNSRSEMNVSTLELGDSALYLCASSPGGPDGYTFGSGTRLTVV.

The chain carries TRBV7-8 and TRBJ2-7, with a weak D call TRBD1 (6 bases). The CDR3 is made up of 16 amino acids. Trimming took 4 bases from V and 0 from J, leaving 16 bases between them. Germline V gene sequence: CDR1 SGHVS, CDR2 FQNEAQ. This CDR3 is CASSSPFGQSSYEQYF. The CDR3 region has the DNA TGTGCCAGCAGCTCTCCTTTTGGACAGTCCTCCTACGAGCAGTACTTC.

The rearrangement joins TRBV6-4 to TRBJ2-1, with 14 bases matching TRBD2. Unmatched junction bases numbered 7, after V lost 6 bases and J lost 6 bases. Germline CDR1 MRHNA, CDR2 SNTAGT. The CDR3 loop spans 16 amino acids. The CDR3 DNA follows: TGTGCCAGCAGCCCGGGACTAGCGGGAGTGGGCAATGAGCAGTTCTTC. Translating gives CASSPGLAGVGNEQFF.

The CDR3 coding sequence is TGTGCCAGCAGTCTCTCGCAGGGGGCTGGCACTGAAGCTTTCTTT. Protein sequence: CASSLSQGAGTEAFF. The chain is built from TRBV6-5 and TRBJ1-1, with 8 bases fitting TRBD1. J lost 4 bases, V lost 5 bases, and 9 bases had no gene match. The CDR3 is 15 residues long. The V gene's germline CDR1 is MNHEY and CDR2 SVGAGI.

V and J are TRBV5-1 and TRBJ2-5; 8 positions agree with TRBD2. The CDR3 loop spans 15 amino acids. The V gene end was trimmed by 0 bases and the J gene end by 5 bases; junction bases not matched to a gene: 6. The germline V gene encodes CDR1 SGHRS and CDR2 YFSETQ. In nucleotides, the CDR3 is TGCGCCAGCAGCTTGGTTGGGACTAGGCAGGAGACCCAGTACTTC. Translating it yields CASSLVGTRQETQYF.

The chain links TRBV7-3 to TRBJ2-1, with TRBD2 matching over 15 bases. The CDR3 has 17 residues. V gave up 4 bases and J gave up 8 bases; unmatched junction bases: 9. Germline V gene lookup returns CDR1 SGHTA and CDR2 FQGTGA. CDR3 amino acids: CASSSGLAGGPGDEQFF. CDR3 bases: TGTGCCAGCAGCTCGGGACTAGCGGGGGGCCCTGGGGATGAGCAGTTCTTC.